Below, one T cell receptor (beta chain) is given with its context. The source of the sample is a study of T cell clones after liver transplantation. Profiling relied on immunoSEQ multiplex PCR, and the TCRdb table lists in-frame clones only, not all of them. The table shows 45,000 to 60,000 clones, with about 88% occurring only once. The sample here was CD4+ T cells from blood, taken before liver transplant. The clonotype comes from a human donor who received a liver transplant.

This CDR3 is CSVRDRANTIYF. The CDR3 DNA follows: TGCAGCGTGCGGGACAGGGCAAACACCATATATTTT. The rearrangement joins TRBV29-1 to TRBJ1-3; 9 positions agree with TRBD1. CDR1 is SQVTM, CDR2 ANQGSEA, per germline. V lost 6 bases, J lost 6 bases, and 3 bases stayed unmatched. The CDR3 covers 12 residues.